The present TCR beta chain was sequenced within a study of OX40 agonist ivuxolimab in advanced cancers. Trimming removed 4 bases from V and 5 bases from J; junction bases left unmatched: 13. The CDR3 runs to 18 residues. Method: immunoSEQ multiplex PCR; TCRdb's copy keeps in-frame clones and lacks some. This table has tens of thousands of clones, roughly 80% appearing once. Sequenced here: CD4+ or CD8+ T cells sorted from blood, sampled in a trial of the OX40 agonist ivuxolimab. J is TRBJ2-5 and V is TRBV23-1; TRBD2 matches at 13 bases. TRBV23-1 is treated as an ORF (open reading frame) with a function not yet certain. This sequence originates from an adult with an advanced solid tumor such as melanoma, head and neck, liver or kidney cancer. In nucleotides, the CDR3 is TGCGCCAGCAGTCCGACTAGCGGGGGGTCCATAGAGGGGGAGACCCAGTACTTC. It translates to CASSPTSGGSIEGETQYF.